This TCR beta chain is drawn from a study of T cells in Graves' hyperthyroidism and ophthalmopathy. This clonotype appeared many times. RNA transcripts gave rise to amplified TCR beta CDR3 regions. HTBI primers were employed in a first-round RT-PCR of the TCR CDR3. From the multiplex PCR reads, TCRdb called clonotypes with MiXCR, one entry per CDR3 protein. The data contain 200,000 to 250,000 distinct CDR3 sequences, more than 20% of them singletons. Patients were excluded for uncontrolled infection, other autoimmune disease, pregnancy or lactation. Between the trimmed V and J ends, which lost 4 bases and 3 bases, there was a span of 9 bases. The length of the CDR3 is 13 residues. The V gene's germline CDR1 is LGHNA and CDR2 YNFKEQ.

Sequencing was performed on blood. The chain has TRBV4-2 and TRBJ2-5; the D is unclear. This sequence was found in a woman aged 40 to 50 with Graves' ophthalmopathy. This CDR3 reads CASSRSREETQYF. The CDR3 DNA follows: TGTGCCAGCAGCCGTTCTAGGGAAGAGACCCAGTACTTC.